The T cell receptor (beta chain) described here comes from a study of Graves' ophthalmopathy and Graves' hyperthyroidism. Whole-study results and caveats: Ophthalmopathy progression was predicted with 70.59% sensitivity and about 72% specificity. Among thyroid clonotypes expanded above 0.001 frequency, most also appeared in blood.

A note on this clonotype: Its cognate antigen is unknown.

The authors enrolled newly diagnosed hyperthyroidism patients aged 18 to 65 with under 2 months' duration. The V end was cut by 5 bases, the J end by 11 bases, with 22 bases between. The CDR3 is 15 residues long. Investigators amplified TCR beta CDR3 regions from RNA transcripts. HTBI primers were used in a first-round RT-PCR, which preceded a second-round multiplex PCR. Using its own MiXCR run on the multiplex PCR reads, TCRdb lists one record per CDR3 protein. The table shows roughly 600,000 distinct CDR3 sequences, with less than 40% occurring only once. Sequencing was performed on peripheral blood or thyroid tissue (not recorded which). V gene TRBV12-3 or TRBV12-4 combines with J gene TRBJ1-5, with a weak D call TRBD1 (6 bases). This receptor was obtained from an adult man with Graves' hyperthyroidism. The CDR3 nucleotides are TGTGCCAGCAGTATCAGCGGGGGGGCGTTGGAGACCCAGCATTTT. Protein: CASSISGGALETQHF.